This T cell receptor beta chain was obtained from a study of CD8+ T cells in alopecia areata. It was from alopecia areata patients that lesional scalp punch biopsies and peripheral blood were collected. Investigators isolated RNA and reverse transcribed it into cDNA to act as the sequencing template. The table came from immunoSEQ multiplex PCR; TCRdb's copy has only in-frame clones and leaves some out. Here the sample spans under 250,000 clones, approximately 61% being singletons. This CDR3 comprises 15 residues. The germline gives CDR1 MNHEY, CDR2 SVGAGI. Trimming took 5 bases from V and 3 from J; bases not matched to a gene: 6.

Sequences were derived from CD4+ T cells sorted from blood, sampled at week 0. The chain employs TRBV6-5 and TRBJ2-7; 11 bases align to TRBD1. The TCR sequence derives from a human donor with alopecia areata. DNA of the CDR3: TGTGCCAGCAGTGCGGACAGGGGGCGATTCTACGAGCAGTACTTC. Translated, it gives CASSADRGRFYEQYF.